A single sample is the source of the 15 T cell receptor beta chains below, sequenced in a study of blood T cell repertoires in COVID-19 (dated by TCRdb to 2020 to 2022). Receptor amplification or capture employed the immunoSEQ multiplex PCR assay. This immuneACCESS table, as held by TCRdb, lists in-frame sequences with V and J called but not all clones. Of the missing ones, under half trace to an unresolved V gene in checked studies; the others have no known cause. The sample table records about 110,000 clones; around 82% of these occur just once. Of the sample, under 7% is held by the ten largest clones. Sequences were obtained from peripheral blood. Receptors originate from a woman aged 50 to 60 with acute or convalescent COVID-19.

The CDR3 sequence is CASSRLRVNTEAFF. CDR3 nucleotide sequence: TGTGCCAGCAGTCGGCTCAGGGTGAACACTGAAGCTTTCTTT. The chain carries TRBV28 and TRBJ1-1, with a weak D call TRBD1 (5 bases). Germline V gene data show CDR1 as MDHEN and CDR2 as SYDVKM. There are 14 residues in the CDR3. V was pared by 5 bases and J by 0 bases, with 10 bases between.

The chain carries TRBV2 and TRBJ1-2, with 9 bases lining up with TRBD1. CDR3 length equals 14 residues. V shed 6 bases, J shed 6 bases, and the junction held 8 bases outside the gene matches. The germline CDR1 and CDR2 sequences are SNHLY and FYNNEI. In DNA form, the CDR3 reads TGTGCCAGCAGCGGACAGGGGAGGAGAGATGGCTACACCTTC. It is translated as CASSGQGRRDGYTF.

This chain links TRBV5-6 with TRBJ2-7, with D perhaps matching TRBD1 (6 bases). The germline CDR1 and CDR2 sequences are SGHDT and YYEEEE. This CDR3 is built from 13 residues. V dropped 2 bases and J dropped 6 bases, with 12 bases sitting between them. DNA for the CDR3: TGTGCCAGCAGCTTTTCAGGGGCGGGCGAGCAGTACTTC. Amino acid sequence: CASSFSGAGEQYF.

This clone showed up just once. The V call is TRBV3-1 (or the pseudogene TRBV3-2), the J call TRBJ2-1; 13 bases align to TRBD2. The ends lost 1 base at V and 4 bases at J; junction bases unmatched: 4. Germline V gives CDR1 LGHDT, CDR2 YNNKEL (reference sequence). CDR3 length: 17 residues. This CDR3 is CASSQGTSGGDYNEQFF. CDR3 coding DNA: TGTGCCAGCAGCCAAGGGACTAGCGGGGGTGATTACAATGAGCAGTTCTTC.

The V gene is TRBV6-5, the J gene TRBJ1-2, with 7 bases that match TRBD1. Germline V lookup: CDR1 MNHEY, CDR2 SVGAGI. The CDR3 totals 13 residues. V gave up 8 bases and J gave up 4 bases; unmatched junction bases: 7. In DNA form, the CDR3 reads TGTGCCAGCTGGAGGCCAGGGGGCTATGGCTACACCTTC. It encodes CASWRPGGYGYTF.

V usage is TRBV5-4 and J usage is TRBJ1-1, with 8 bases identical to TRBD1. Losses at the gene ends were 7 bases for V and 5 bases for J; bases not matched to a gene: 7. The CDR3 extends over 13 amino acids. Germline loops: CDR1 SGHNT, CDR2 YYREEE (reference sequence). CDR3 DNA sequence: TGTGCCAGCTCCGGACAGGGTTGGACTGAAGCTTTCTTT. It encodes CASSGQGWTEAFF.

The chain employs TRBV5-6 and TRBJ1-5; D call uncertain. This CDR3 has 12 residues. Trimming pared 1 base from V and 6 bases from J, leaving 5 bases between. Germline loops: CDR1 SGHDT, CDR2 YYEEEE. The CDR3 sequence: CASSLYSQPQHF. Written as DNA, the CDR3 is TGTGCCAGCAGCTTGTATAGTCAGCCCCAGCATTTT.

The V gene is TRBV5-1, the J gene TRBJ1-1; 9 nucleotides align to TRBD1. The V gene's germline CDR1 is SGHRS and CDR2 YFSETQ. This CDR3 contains 13 residues. The junction had 5 bases not matched to a gene; V was cut back by 4 bases and J by 7 bases. The CDR3 DNA reads TGCGCCAGCAGCGTGGAGACAGGGGGTGAAGCTTTCTTT. Translated: CASSVETGGEAFF.

The count of this clone is one. CDR3 nucleotide sequence: TGTGCCAGCAGCAGGGGGATCATCCAAGAGACCCAGTACTTC. Translation gives CASSRGIIQETQYF. This rearrangement joins TRBV5-4 to TRBJ2-5, with a tentative D call TRBD1 (6 bases). The CDR3 loop spans 14 amino acids. V lost 4 bases, J lost 1 base, and 11 bases lay in between. Germline-derived CDR1 and CDR2 are SGHNT and YYREEE (reference sequence).

The J gene is TRBJ1-5, the V gene TRBV3-1 (or the pseudogene TRBV3-2); D perhaps matches TRBD1 (6 bases). Between the trimmed V and J ends, which lost 6 bases and 5 bases, there was a span of 17 bases. Germline values: CDR1 LGHDT, CDR2 YNNKEL (reference sequence). This CDR3 comprises 15 residues. The DNA of the CDR3 is TGTGCCAGCAGTCGTACCGCAGGGGAGTATCAGCCCCAGCATTTT. It encodes CASSRTAGEYQPQHF.

The V and J genes are TRBV19 and TRBJ1-2; a possible D gene is TRBD1 (6 bases). Trimming removed 7 bases from V and 8 bases from J, with 17 bases in between. In germline, CDR1 is LNHDA, CDR2 SQIVND (reference sequence). CDR3 length equals 13 residues. For the CDR3, the DNA is TGTGCCAGTACCAGGACAGTGGGCCGGGGCTACACCTTC. This encodes CASTRTVGRGYTF.

The chain has TRBV5-4 and TRBJ2-5, with TRBD2 identical over 10 bases. From germline, CDR1 is SGHNT and CDR2 YYREEE (reference sequence). The junction had 17 bases not matched to a gene; V was cut back by 4 bases and J by 8 bases. This CDR3 has 17 amino acids. CDR3 loop: CASSHAGERGGRNTQYF. In DNA form, the CDR3 reads TGTGCCAGCAGCCACGCTGGCGAGCGGGGGGGCCGAAATACCCAGTACTTC.

The chain links TRBV3-1 (or the pseudogene TRBV3-2) to TRBJ1-5, with D uncertain. CDR3 length equals 15 residues. V was cut by 3 bases and J by 5 bases, with 14 bases left in between. CDR1 and CDR2 (germline): LGHDT, YNNKEL (reference sequence). Here the CDR3 reads CASSQGPYLHQPQHF. The CDR3 DNA follows: TGTGCCAGCAGCCAGGGCCCCTACCTTCATCAGCCCCAGCATTTT.

The chain couples TRBV20-1 to TRBJ1-6; D remains ambiguous. The CDR3 is 11 residues long. Trimming cost V 0 bases and J 11 bases, with 5 bases left between them. CDR1 is DFQATT and CDR2 is SNEGSKA in the germline V gene (reference sequence). The CDR3 region is CSARERTPLHF. CDR3 DNA sequence: TGCAGTGCTAGAGAGAGGACACCCCTCCACTTT.

The chain carries TRBV5-4 and TRBJ2-2; TRBD2 agrees at 11 bases. The CDR3 runs 17 residues. Germline V gene lookup returns CDR1 SGHNT and CDR2 YYREEE (reference sequence). V shed 4 bases and J 4 bases; nucleotides not matched to a gene: 9. CDR3 sequence (DNA): TGTGCCAGCAGCACTCCGACTAGCGGGGTTAGCACCGGGGAGCTGTTTTTT. It encodes CASSTPTSGVSTGELFF.